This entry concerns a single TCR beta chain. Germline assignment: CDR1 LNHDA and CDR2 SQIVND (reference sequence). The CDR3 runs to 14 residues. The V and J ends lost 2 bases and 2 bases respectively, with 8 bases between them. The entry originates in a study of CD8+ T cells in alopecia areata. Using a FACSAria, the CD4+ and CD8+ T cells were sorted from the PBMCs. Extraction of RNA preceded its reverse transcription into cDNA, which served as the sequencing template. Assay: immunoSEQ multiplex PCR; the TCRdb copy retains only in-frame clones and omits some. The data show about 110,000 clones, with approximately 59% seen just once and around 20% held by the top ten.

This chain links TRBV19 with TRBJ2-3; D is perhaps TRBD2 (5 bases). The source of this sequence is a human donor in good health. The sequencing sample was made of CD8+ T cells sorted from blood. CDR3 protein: CASSIQDYTDTQYF. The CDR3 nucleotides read TGTGCCAGTAGTATACAAGACTACACAGATACGCAGTATTTT.